This T cell receptor beta chain was sequenced during a study of OX40 agonist ivuxolimab in advanced cancers. Broader study findings: More expanded clones were seen, on average, in CD8+ T cells than in CD4+.

Assay used: immunoSEQ multiplex PCR; TCRdb lists only in-frame clones, some missing. Of 70,000 to 95,000 clones in the sample, roughly 90% are singletons; the top ten hold roughly 1.1%. Samples of blood were obtained at baseline, on cycle 4 day 1, and on cycle 7 day 1. V was trimmed by 5 bases and J by 6 bases, leaving 22 bases between them. Germline V gene data show CDR1 as SEHNR and CDR2 as FQNEAQ (reference sequence). The CDR3 length is 16 residues. On this clone itself: Antigen: not known.

The specimen was CD4+ or CD8+ T cells sorted from blood, collected in a trial of the OX40 agonist ivuxolimab. V and J are TRBV7-9 and TRBJ1-1; TRBD1 is a possible D gene (6 bases). The TCR originated in an adult with an advanced solid tumor such as melanoma, head and neck, liver or kidney cancer. This CDR3 is CASSPRGGARKAEAFF. The DNA of the CDR3 is TGTGCCAGCAGCCCTAGGGGGGGGGCCAGGAAGGCTGAAGCTTTCTTT.